Listed here are 4 T cell receptor beta chains from one sample, sequenced in a study of T cells after yellow fever vaccination (dated by TCRdb to about 2019). The meaning of the sample's treatment or condition label: live attenuated yellow fever vaccine strain. Receptor libraries were prepared by 5' RACE. Sequencing was carried out with an Illumina HiSeq 2500. The public reads were reprocessed in TCRdb via fastp at Q25 and MiXCR, keeping in-frame beta chains. Rows are combined by CDR3 protein, so each entry shows the most common genes and DNA. The table for this sample lists 510,000 or so distinct CDR3 sequences; under 25% of them were counted only once. Jointly, the top ten make up roughly an eighth of the sample. The sequenced sample was PBMCs, obtained 15 days after the yellow fever booster vaccination. The origin of the receptors is a man under 40 who received the YFV17D yellow fever vaccine.

This chain connects TRBV21-1 to TRBJ2-7; the DNA was not compared with TRBD2, the D call given in the table. TRBV21-1 is a pseudogene segment. CDR3 length: 12 amino acids. The CDR3 DNA is TGTGCCAGCAGCATAGCGGGAGGCGAGCAGTACTTC. Protein sequence: CASSIAGGEQYF.

The V gene is TRBV7-9, the J gene TRBJ2-1, with TRBD2 matching over 12 bases. The J segment lost 10 bases and the V segment lost 2 bases, leaving 6 bases of the junction unmatched. The CDR3 consists of 15 residues. CDR1 SEHNR and CDR2 FQNEAQ come from the germline V gene (reference sequence). The CDR3 sequence is CASSLPRLAGEEQFF. The DNA for the CDR3 is TGTGCCAGCAGCTTACCGAGACTAGCGGGAGAGGAGCAGTTCTTC.

This chain joins TRBV12-3 or TRBV12-4 and TRBJ2-5, with 8 bases that match TRBD2. This CDR3 comprises 15 residues. J gave up 2 bases and V 7 bases, and 9 bases lay outside the gene matches. The CDR3 sequence is CASTHSAGVQETQYF. CDR3 nucleotides: TGTGCCAGCACCCACTCAGCGGGAGTACAAGAGACCCAGTACTTC.

The CDR3 loop is CASTERVGNEQFF. The CDR3 coding sequence is TGCGCCAGCACCGAACGAGTTGGCAATGAGCAGTTCTTC. The chain links TRBV10-1 to TRBJ2-1; D gene uncertain. Germline V gene sequence: CDR1 WNHNN, CDR2 SYGVQD (reference sequence). Trimming removed 7 bases from V and 6 bases from J, with 13 bases in between. CDR3 size: 13 residues.